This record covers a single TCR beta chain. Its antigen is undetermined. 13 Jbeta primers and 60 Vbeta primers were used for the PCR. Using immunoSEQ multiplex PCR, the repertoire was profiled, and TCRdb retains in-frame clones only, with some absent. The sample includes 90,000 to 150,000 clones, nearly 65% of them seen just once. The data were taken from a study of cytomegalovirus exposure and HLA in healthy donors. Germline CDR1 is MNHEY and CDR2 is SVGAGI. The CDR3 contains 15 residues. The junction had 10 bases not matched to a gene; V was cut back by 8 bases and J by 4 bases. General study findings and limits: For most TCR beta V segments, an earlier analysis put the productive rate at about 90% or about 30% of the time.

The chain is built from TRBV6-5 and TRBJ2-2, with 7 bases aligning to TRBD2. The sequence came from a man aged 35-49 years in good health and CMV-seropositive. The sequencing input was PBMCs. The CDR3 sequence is CASARGGVTTGELFF. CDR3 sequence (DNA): TGTGCCAGCGCTAGGGGAGGGGTTACCACCGGGGAGCTGTTTTTT.